These 22 T cell receptor beta chains came from one sample sequenced in a study of blood T cell repertoires in COVID-19. Only in-frame clones appear in the TCRdb table, and some are missing; sequencing was by immunoSEQ multiplex PCR. The repertoire holds about 220,000 clones, roughly 80% seen once, with approximately 1.3% in the top ten. The specimen sequenced was PBMCs or T cells enriched from blood (not recorded which). These receptors all come from a woman aged 40 to 50 with acute COVID-19.

This clone has just one count. The chain couples TRBV28 to TRBJ1-6, with D perhaps matching TRBD1 (6 bases). CDR1 and CDR2 (germline): MDHEN, SYDVKM. The CDR3 loop spans 14 amino acids. The V end lost 5 bases, the J end lost 7 bases, and 12 bases lay between the germline ends. Written as DNA, the CDR3 is TGTGCCAGCAGTCCAGGACAGCCAAATTCACCCCTCCACTTT. It specifies CASSPGQPNSPLHF.

J is TRBJ1-5 and V is TRBV29-1; perhaps TRBD1 as D (5 bases). Trimming took 6 bases from V and 4 from J, leaving 10 bases between them. Per germline, CDR1 SQVTM and CDR2 ANQGSEA. The CDR3 loop spans 12 amino acids. CDR3 sequence reads: CSVGGINQPQHF. As DNA, the CDR3 is TGCAGCGTGGGGGGTATTAATCAGCCCCAGCATTTT.

The chain carries TRBV19 and TRBJ1-4, with TRBD1 as a possible D gene (5 bases). V was clipped by 4 bases and J by 7 bases, with 19 bases between them. The CDR3 has 16 residues. The V gene's germline CDR1 is LNHDA and CDR2 SQIVND (reference sequence). CDR3 coding DNA: TGTGCCAGTAGTACCAACCGGAGGGGTCTTAGTGAAAAACTGTTTTTT. Translation gives CASSTNRRGLSEKLFF.

This chain uses TRBV28 with TRBJ2-1, with 9 bases aligning to TRBD2. The germline V gene has CDR1 MDHEN and CDR2 SYDVKM. Trimming at V came to 3 bases and at J to 9 bases, leaving 12 bases not matched to a gene. The CDR3 consists of 16 residues. In DNA, the CDR3 is TGTGCCAGCAGTTTGGGTGATAGCGGGAGAAGTAGTGAGCAGTTCTTC. Translated: CASSLGDSGRSSEQFF.

This chain links TRBV19 with TRBJ1-5; D remains ambiguous. The V end was cut by 2 bases, the J end by 8 bases, with 22 bases between. The CDR3 length is 17 residues. Germline V lookup: CDR1 LNHDA, CDR2 SQIVND (reference sequence). The CDR3 coding sequence is TGTGCCAGTAGTATAAACCCCCCGGGAGGATCGCCGGAGCCCCAGCATTTT. Amino acid sequence: CASSINPPGGSPEPQHF.

V gene TRBV14 combines with J gene TRBJ2-2; D is unclear. The V gene lost 2 bases and the J gene lost 3 bases, with 4 bases spanning the gap. CDR1 SGHDN and CDR2 FVKESK come from the germline V gene. The CDR3 runs 13 residues. The CDR3 spells CASSQYYTGELFF. The CDR3 DNA reads TGTGCCAGCAGCCAATACTACACCGGGGAGCTGTTTTTT. Full variable domain (rest looked up from reference TRBV14 and TRBJ2-2): EAGVTQFPSHSVIEKGQTVTLRCDPISGHDNLYWYRRVMGKEIKFLLHFVKESKQDESGMPNNRFLAERTGGTYSTLKVQPAELEDSGVYFCASSQYYTGELFFGEGSRLTVL.

The chain employs TRBV3-1 (or the pseudogene TRBV3-2) and TRBJ1-6; no reliable D call. Germline CDR1 and CDR2: LGHDT and YNNKEL (reference sequence). The CDR3 has 16 residues. Trimming took 4 bases from V and 4 from J, leaving 14 bases between them. The CDR3 bases are TGTGCCAGCAGCCCCAGACAAGGAACTTATAATTCACCCCTCCACTTT. It yields the protein CASSPRQGTYNSPLHF.

CDR3 region: CASSPGTGGHGYTF. As DNA, the CDR3 is TGTGCCAGCAGTCCCGGGACAGGGGGCCATGGCTACACCTTC. The chain carries TRBV6-5 and TRBJ1-2; 12 bases are a match to TRBD1. V trimming: 5 bases; J trimming: 6 bases; junction bases outside the gene matches: 4. The CDR3 has 14 residues. CDR1 is MNHEY, CDR2 SVGAGI, per germline.

This chain connects TRBV10-3 to TRBJ1-2; unclear D gene. Germline lookup yields CDR1 ENHRY and CDR2 SYGVKD. The CDR3 has 11 residues. Between the trimmed V and J ends, which lost 10 bases and 4 bases, there was a span of 10 bases. The CDR3 sequence: CATQDSYGYTF. DNA of the CDR3: TGTGCCACGCAGGATTCCTATGGCTACACCTTC.

The V call is TRBV9, the J call TRBJ2-7, with 8 bases that match TRBD1. The CDR3 spans 14 residues. V lost 4 bases to trimming and J lost 2 bases; unmatched junction nucleotides: 5. Germline lookup yields CDR1 SGDLS and CDR2 YYNGEE. The CDR3 bases are TGTGCCAGCAGCCCGAACAGGGGGGCCTACGAGCAGTACTTC. This encodes CASSPNRGAYEQYF.

CDR3 residues: CASSLSTGASYEQYF. CDR3 in DNA: TGTGCCAGCAGTTTATCGACAGGGGCCTCCTACGAGCAGTACTTC. The chain uses TRBV27 and TRBJ2-7, with 8 bases aligning to TRBD1. CDR1 MNHEY and CDR2 SMNVEV come from the germline V gene (reference sequence). The junction had 1 base not matched to a gene; V was cut back by 0 bases and J by 0 bases. The CDR3 contains 15 residues.

This clone is a singleton in its sample. The J gene is TRBJ1-5, the V gene TRBV18, with 7 bases lining up with TRBD1. Germline trimming cut 4 bases from V and 3 bases from J; bases unmatched to any gene: 3. This CDR3 comprises 14 residues. Germline V gene data show CDR1 as KGHSH and CDR2 as LQKENI. CDR3 nucleotide sequence: TGTGCCAGCTCACAGGGACAGCCCAATCAGCCCCAGCATTTT. Encoded protein: CASSQGQPNQPQHF.

V and J are TRBV11-3 and TRBJ1-6, with D perhaps matching TRBD1 (5 bases). There are 13 residues in the CDR3. Germline V gives CDR1 SGHNT, CDR2 YENEEA. Trimming left V 2 bases short and J 10 bases short, with 9 bases between. The chain's CDR3 is CASSLREGSPLHF. The DNA for the CDR3 is TGTGCCAGCAGCTTAAGGGAGGGGTCACCCCTCCACTTT.

The chain joins TRBV10-3 to TRBJ1-6; D may be TRBD1 (6 bases). The V gene lost 3 bases and the J gene lost 0 bases, with 12 bases spanning the gap. The CDR3 loop spans 17 amino acids. Germline assignment: CDR1 ENHRY and CDR2 SYGVKD. The CDR3 DNA reads TGTGCCATCAGTGACGGGGGGCAGAGCTCCTATAATTCACCCCTCCACTTT. Amino acid sequence: CAISDGGQSSYNSPLHF.

V is TRBV6-1 and J is TRBJ1-1, with 9 bases that match TRBD1. V shed 2 bases, J shed 5 bases, and the junction held 6 bases outside the gene matches. This CDR3 spans 15 amino acids. CDR1 and CDR2 (germline): MNHNS, SASEGT. The chain's CDR3 is CASSERGQGETEAFF. The CDR3 region has the DNA TGTGCCAGCAGTGAAAGGGGACAGGGAGAAACTGAAGCTTTCTTT.

The chain is built from TRBV6-5 and TRBJ2-7; 7 nucleotides line up with TRBD2. This CDR3 spans 15 amino acids. Germline V CDR1 and CDR2: MNHEY, SVGAGI. V was pared by 3 bases and J by 7 bases, with 12 bases of the junction left unmatched. Written as DNA, the CDR3 is TGTGCCAGCAGTTATACCGGGACTATCCTGGGGGAGCAGTACTTC. It is translated as CASSYTGTILGEQYF.

The chain uses TRBV4-3 and TRBJ1-2; TRBD1 agrees at 7 bases. From germline, CDR1 is LGHNA and CDR2 YSLEER. V dropped 3 bases and J dropped 5; count of bases not matched to a gene: 12. The CDR3 length is 16 residues. The CDR3 DNA follows: TGCGCCAGCAGCCACTCTGGACCAGGACAGGCTTATGGCTACACCTTC. This translates into CASSHSGPGQAYGYTF.

The chain links TRBV6-5 to TRBJ2-3; 8 bases map to TRBD2. Germline CDR1 is MNHEY and CDR2 is SVGAGI. Trimming took 6 bases from V and 3 from J; bases not matched to a gene: 2. This CDR3 has 13 residues. The CDR3 bases are TGTGCCAGCAGAGCGGGGGTGACAGATACGCAGTATTTT. This encodes CASRAGVTDTQYF.

This clone was detected only once. The chain employs TRBV28 and TRBJ1-3; D gene unclear. The germline V gene encodes CDR1 MDHEN and CDR2 SYDVKM. Trimming removed 5 bases at V and 0 bases at J, with 11 bases between. The CDR3 is made up of 15 amino acids. The CDR3 is CASSKDKASGNTIYF. In DNA form, the CDR3 reads TGTGCCAGCAGTAAAGACAAGGCCTCTGGAAACACCATATATTTT.

The chain couples TRBV3-1 (or the pseudogene TRBV3-2) to TRBJ1-1, with D uncertain. Germline values: CDR1 LGHDT, CDR2 YNNKEL (reference sequence). This CDR3 spans 15 amino acids. V shed 5 bases and J shed 0 bases, with 13 bases lying between them. The CDR3 loop is CASSTFGSMNTEAFF. The CDR3 DNA reads as TGTGCCAGCAGCACCTTTGGGAGCATGAACACTGAAGCTTTCTTT.

The V and J genes are TRBV11-2 and TRBJ1-1; D call uncertain. CDR3 length: 12 residues. Germline CDR1 reads SGHAT; CDR2 reads FQNNGV. The V end lost 6 bases, the J end lost 2 bases, and 7 bases lay between the germline ends. The CDR3, as DNA: TGTGCCAGCAGTGAGATTAACACTGAAGCTTTCTTT. Amino acid sequence: CASSEINTEAFF.

This clone showed up just once. The J gene is TRBJ1-1, the V gene TRBV18; 7 nucleotides agree with TRBD1. J was trimmed by 3 bases and V by 3 bases; bases with no gene match: 4. Per the germline V gene, CDR1 is KGHSH and CDR2 is LQKENI. The CDR3 consists of 14 residues. This CDR3 is CASSPNTGDTEAFF. The CDR3 bases are TGTGCCAGCTCACCCAATACAGGGGACACTGAAGCTTTCTTT.